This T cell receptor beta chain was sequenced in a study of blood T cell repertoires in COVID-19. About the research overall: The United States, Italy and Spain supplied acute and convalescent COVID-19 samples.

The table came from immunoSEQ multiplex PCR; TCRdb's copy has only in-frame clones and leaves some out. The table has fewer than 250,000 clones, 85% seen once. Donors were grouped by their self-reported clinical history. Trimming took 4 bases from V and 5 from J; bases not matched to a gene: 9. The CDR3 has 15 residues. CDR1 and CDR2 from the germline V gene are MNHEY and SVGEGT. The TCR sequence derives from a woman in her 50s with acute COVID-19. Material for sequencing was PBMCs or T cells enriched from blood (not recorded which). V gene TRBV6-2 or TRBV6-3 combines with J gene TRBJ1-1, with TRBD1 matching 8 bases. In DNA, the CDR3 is TGTGCCAGCAGTTCCCTCCGACAGGGGCGTACTGAAGCTTTCTTT. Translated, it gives CASSSLRQGRTEAFF.